These 5 T cell receptor beta chains came from one sample sequenced in a study of T cell responses to AZD1222 COVID-19 vaccine. Generated by immunoSEQ multiplex PCR, the TCRdb table keeps only in-frame clones and is missing some. The sample has more than 80,000 clones, about 90% seen once. The material was peripheral blood, obtained 28 days after the second AZD1222 dose. The receptors were sampled from an adult who received the AZD1222 COVID-19 vaccine.

CDR3 coding DNA: TGTGCCAGTAGTGAACGACAGGGGGACGTCTATGGCTACACCTTC. Amino acids: CASSERQGDVYGYTF. The chain carries TRBV19 and TRBJ1-2; 9 bases match TRBD1. With 5 bases clipped from V and 4 bases from J, the junction kept 8 bases outside the gene matches. This CDR3 spans 15 amino acids. CDR1 and CDR2 from the germline V gene are LNHDA and SQIVND (reference sequence).

The gene calls are TRBV6-5 and TRBJ1-2; TRBD1 agrees at 7 bases. V trimming: 0 bases; J trimming: 8 bases; junction bases outside the gene matches: 6. The CDR3 spans 14 residues. Germline V gene data show CDR1 as MNHEY and CDR2 as SVGAGI. The CDR3 DNA reads TGTGCCAGCAGTTACTCCGACAGGGAGAGGGGCTACACCTTC. Translating gives CASSYSDRERGYTF.

This chain links TRBV30 with TRBJ2-7, with D possibly matching TRBD1 (6 bases). This CDR3 comprises 16 residues. Germline-derived CDR1 and CDR2 are GTSNPN and SVGIG (reference sequence). V lost 5 bases and J 5 bases, leaving 25 bases between the germline ends. The CDR3 DNA follows: TGTGCCTGGCACCCGGGACATTCCCAAATTCCAAACGAGCAGTACTTC. Protein product: CAWHPGHSQIPNEQYF.

The chain is built from TRBV28 and TRBJ2-7, with 12 positions matching TRBD1. Germline V lookup: CDR1 MDHEN, CDR2 SYDVKM. This CDR3 is built from 16 residues. V gave up 4 bases and J gave up 4 bases; unmatched junction bases: 8. The CDR3 loop reads CASSSPGTGGVYEQYF. The CDR3 DNA reads as TGTGCCAGCAGTTCACCCGGGACAGGGGGCGTTTACGAGCAGTACTTC. The full variable domain, in which reference TRBV28 and TRBJ2-7 provide the parts outside the CDR3, is DVKVTQSSRYLVKRTGEKVFLECVQDMDHENMFWYRQDPGLGLRLIYFSYDVKMKEKGDIPEGYSVSREKKERFSLILESASTNQTSMYLCASSSPGTGGVYEQYFGPGTRLTVT.

The CDR3: CASSKGTLKETQYF. In DNA form, the CDR3 reads TGTGCCAGCAGCAAGGGGACACTAAAAGAGACCCAGTACTTC. The V and J genes are TRBV7-2 and TRBJ2-5; D perhaps matches TRBD1 (6 bases). The CDR3 spans 14 residues. V lost 5 bases and J 3 bases, leaving 13 bases between the germline ends. Germline V CDR1 and CDR2: SGHTA, FQGNSA.